This TCR beta chain was obtained from a study of shared clonotypes between healthy human individuals. As for the study in general: Every donor yielded three CD4 naive, three CD4 memory, two CD8 naive and one CD8 memory plate.

Every donor, a Caucasian adult, lived in Nashville, Tennessee. A word on this clone: The same CDR3 is also encoded by other DNA sequences in this sample.

Original handling: Junction-only immunoSEQ data arrived without quality scores, meaning filtering differed. This table comes from immunoSEQ multiplex PCR, and its TCRdb copy is limited to in-frame clones, with some not included. V, J and clone size are taken as reported in that table, and D and trimming were inferred from the DNA itself. The sample contains around 1,000,000 clones, roughly 77% of which appear only once. J lost 2 bases, V lost 2 bases, and 1 base had no gene match. The CDR3 has 14 residues. From germline, CDR1 is SGHRS and CDR2 YFSETQ. The chain employs TRBV5-1 and TRBJ1-3; 7 nucleotides line up with TRBD1. Sequencing was done on a sample of memory CD4+ T cells from PBMCs. As for subset: CD45RA-negative fraction. The receptor comes from a man aged 18 to 29 in good health. Some clones in this sample may be carry-over from other donors' samples. The CDR3 coding sequence is TGCGCCAGCAGCTTAGGACAGGCTGGAAACACCATATATTTT. This codes for CASSLGQAGNTIYF.